Reported below is one T cell receptor beta chain. The antigen remains undetermined. The data were taken from a study of regulatory T cells in long-lasting Graves disease. Study outcomes and limitations: Patients with persistent disease showed a bias toward TRBV28, TRBJ1-2 and TRBJ2-5.

Looked up from germline, CDR1 is SGDLS and CDR2 is YYNGEE. The V end lost 4 bases, the J end lost 7 bases, and 12 bases lay between the germline ends. There are 14 residues in the CDR3. Time point defined: newly diagnosed GD, antithyroid drugs for less than 3 months. Making the TCR library involved RNA that had been extracted from PBMCs. Arm-PCR of CDR3 regions and iRepertoire HTBI primers were used to build TCR beta libraries. Authors' processing steps: Among the samples, around 61 TRBV and some 15 TRBJ segments were identified. TCRdb analysed the multiplex PCR reads with MiXCR anew, one entry per CDR3 protein. In this record, the V and J calls reflect TCRdb's handling and not the investigators' own analysis. The data contain about 540,000 distinct CDR3 sequences, about 13% of them seen just once; the ten biggest clones take up 10%. This sample was shared with a second study, whose subject was T cells in Graves' hyperthyroidism and ophthalmopathy. That source adds: The study used the HTBI primer set for a first-round RT-PCR of the TCR CDR3.

This chain links TRBV9 with TRBJ1-6; D is undetermined. The clonotype was recovered from a man under 40 with Graves disease. Sequences were derived from peripheral blood mononuclear cells (PBMCs), sampled at new diagnosis, from a patient treated with antithyroid drugs. This CDR3 reads CASSQVFSNSPLHF. The CDR3 bases are TGTGCCAGCAGCCAGGTCTTTTCGAATTCACCCCTCCACTTT.